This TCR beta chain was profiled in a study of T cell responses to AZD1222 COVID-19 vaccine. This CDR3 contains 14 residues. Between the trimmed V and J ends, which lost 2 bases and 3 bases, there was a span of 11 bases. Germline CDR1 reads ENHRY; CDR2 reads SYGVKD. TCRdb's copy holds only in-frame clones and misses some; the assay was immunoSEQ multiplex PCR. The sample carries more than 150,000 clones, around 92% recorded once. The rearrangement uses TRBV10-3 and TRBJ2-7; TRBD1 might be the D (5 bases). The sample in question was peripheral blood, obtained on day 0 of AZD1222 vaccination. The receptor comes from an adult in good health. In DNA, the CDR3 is TGTGCCATCAGTGAGGGGCAGGACAACTACGAGCAGTACTTC. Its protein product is CAISEGQDNYEQYF.